This T cell receptor (beta chain) was identified in a study of T-cell memory formation after mild COVID-19. Study overall: TCR clusters largely stayed donor specific. Study-wide results and caveats: Contracting clones, day 15 to 85, had balanced CD4/CD8, and later expanders favored CD4+. Contracting CD4+ clones sat mainly in CM and EM; CD8+ in EMRA. Several responding clones turned up in pre-infection memory, indicating that cross-reactive memory may have taken part.

On this clonotype: Its specificity is unknown.

A single record per CDR3 protein comes from TCRdb applying MiXCR to the 5' RACE reads. The repertoire holds around 320,000 distinct CDR3 sequences, with 25% to 30% as singletons. The sequence was obtained from an adult woman who had mild COVID-19 (a few samples of this study predate the infection). Cell type and time point are not known. Sequenced input: PBMCs or a T cell subset sorted from them (not recorded which).

The CDR3 region has the DNA TGTGCCAGCAGTGAGACTGAAAAACTGTTTTTT. Protein sequence: CASSETEKLFF. The chain is built from TRBV25-1 and TRBJ1-4; D remains ambiguous. The V end lost 3 bases, the J end lost 7 bases, and 3 bases lay between the germline ends. The CDR3 spans 11 residues. Germline V gene sequence: CDR1 MGHDK, CDR2 SYGVNS.